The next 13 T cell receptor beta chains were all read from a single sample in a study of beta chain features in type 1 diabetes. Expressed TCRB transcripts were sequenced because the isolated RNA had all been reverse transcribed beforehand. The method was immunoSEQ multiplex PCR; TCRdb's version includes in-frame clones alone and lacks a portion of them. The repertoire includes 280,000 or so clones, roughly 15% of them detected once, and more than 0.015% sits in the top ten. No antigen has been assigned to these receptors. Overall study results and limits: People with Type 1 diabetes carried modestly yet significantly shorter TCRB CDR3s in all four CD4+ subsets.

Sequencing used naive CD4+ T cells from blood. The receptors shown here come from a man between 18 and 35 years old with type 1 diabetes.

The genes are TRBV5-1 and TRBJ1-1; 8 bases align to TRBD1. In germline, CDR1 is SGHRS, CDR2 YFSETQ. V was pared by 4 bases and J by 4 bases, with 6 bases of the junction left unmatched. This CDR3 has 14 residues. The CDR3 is CASSRQGAATEAFF. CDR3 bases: TGCGCCAGCAGCCGGCAGGGGGCCGCCACTGAAGCTTTCTTT.

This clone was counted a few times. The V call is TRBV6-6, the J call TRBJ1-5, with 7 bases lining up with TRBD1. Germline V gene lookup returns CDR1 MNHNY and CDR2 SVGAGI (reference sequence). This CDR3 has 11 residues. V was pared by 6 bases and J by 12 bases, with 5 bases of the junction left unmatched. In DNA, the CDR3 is TGTGCCAGCAGCACGACAGGGCTCCAGCATTTT. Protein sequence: CASSTTGLQHF.

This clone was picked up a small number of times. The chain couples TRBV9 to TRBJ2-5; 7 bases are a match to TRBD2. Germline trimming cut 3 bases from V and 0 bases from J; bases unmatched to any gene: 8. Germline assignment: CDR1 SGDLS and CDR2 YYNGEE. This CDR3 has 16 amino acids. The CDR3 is CASSGTSPKDQETQYF. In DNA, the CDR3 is TGTGCCAGCAGCGGGACTAGTCCAAAGGACCAAGAGACCCAGTACTTC.

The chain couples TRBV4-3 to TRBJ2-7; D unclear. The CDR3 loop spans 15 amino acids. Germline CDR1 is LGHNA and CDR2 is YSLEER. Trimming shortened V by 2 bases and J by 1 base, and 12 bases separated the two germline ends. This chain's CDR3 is CASSQNRLGSYEQYF. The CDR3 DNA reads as TGCGCCAGCAGCCAAAATCGGCTAGGATCCTACGAGCAGTACTTC.

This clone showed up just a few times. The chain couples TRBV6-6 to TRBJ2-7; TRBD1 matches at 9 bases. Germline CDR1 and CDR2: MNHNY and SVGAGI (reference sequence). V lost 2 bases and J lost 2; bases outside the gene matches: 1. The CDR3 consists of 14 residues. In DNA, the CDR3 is TGTGCCAGCAGTTACGGGACAGGGACCTACGAGCAGTACTTC. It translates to CASSYGTGTYEQYF.

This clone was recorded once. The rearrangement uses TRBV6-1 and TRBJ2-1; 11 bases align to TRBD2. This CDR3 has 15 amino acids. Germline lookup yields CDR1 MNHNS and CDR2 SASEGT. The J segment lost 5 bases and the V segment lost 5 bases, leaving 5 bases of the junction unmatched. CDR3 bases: TGTGCCAGCAGTAGACTAGCGGGGTCGAACAATGAGCAGTTCTTC. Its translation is CASSRLAGSNNEQFF.

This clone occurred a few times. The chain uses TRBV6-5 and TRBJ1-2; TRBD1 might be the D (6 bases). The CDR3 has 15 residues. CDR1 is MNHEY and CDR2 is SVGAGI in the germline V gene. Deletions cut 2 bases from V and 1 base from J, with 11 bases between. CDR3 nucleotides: TGTGCCAGCAGTTACCAGGACAGTCTTAACTATGGCTACACCTTC. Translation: CASSYQDSLNYGYTF.

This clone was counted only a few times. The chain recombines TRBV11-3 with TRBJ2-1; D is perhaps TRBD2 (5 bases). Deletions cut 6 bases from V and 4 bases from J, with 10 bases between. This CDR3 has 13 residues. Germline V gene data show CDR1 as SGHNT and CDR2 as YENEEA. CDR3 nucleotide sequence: TGTGCCAGCAGAGCCTCGGGGTACAATGAGCAGTTCTTC. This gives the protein CASRASGYNEQFF.

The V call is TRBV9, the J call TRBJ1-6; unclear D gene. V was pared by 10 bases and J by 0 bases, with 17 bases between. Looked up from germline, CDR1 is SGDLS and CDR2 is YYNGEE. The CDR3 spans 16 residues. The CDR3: CAPIPEGLSYNSPLHF. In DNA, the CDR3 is TGTGCCCCCATACCAGAGGGCCTCTCCTATAATTCACCCCTCCACTTT.

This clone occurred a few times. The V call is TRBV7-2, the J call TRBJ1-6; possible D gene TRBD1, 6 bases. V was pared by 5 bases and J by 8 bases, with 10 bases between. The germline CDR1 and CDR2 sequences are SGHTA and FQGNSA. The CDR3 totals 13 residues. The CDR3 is CASSPRQDSPLHF. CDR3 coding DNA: TGTGCCAGCAGCCCGAGACAGGATTCACCCCTCCACTTT.

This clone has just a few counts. The CDR3 region has the DNA TGTGCCTGGACCCAACCCTGGGACAGATATTCCTACGAGCAGTACTTC. Its protein product is CAWTQPWDRYSYEQYF. V usage is TRBV30 and J usage is TRBJ2-7; TRBD1 matches at 7 bases. V lost 4 bases to trimming and J lost 1 base; unmatched junction nucleotides: 13. The CDR3 totals 16 residues. The germline CDR1 and CDR2 sequences are GTSNPN and SVGIG (reference sequence). Using reference TRBV30 and TRBJ2-7 for the parts outside the CDR3, the full variable domain is SQTIHQWPATLVQPVGSPLSLECTVEGTSNPNLYWYRQAAGRGLQLLFYSVGIGQISSEVPQNLSASRPQDRQFILSSKKLLLSDSGFYLCAWTQPWDRYSYEQYFGPGTRLTVT.

The CDR3, as DNA: TGTGCCAGCACCACAGGGGCGACCTACGAGCAGTACTTC. Amino acids: CASTTGATYEQYF. This chain uses TRBV11-2 with TRBJ2-7, with 7 bases matching TRBD1. This CDR3 is built from 13 residues. CDR1 is SGHAT and CDR2 is FQNNGV in the germline V gene. With 7 bases clipped from V and 2 bases from J, the junction kept 5 bases outside the gene matches.

CDR3 coding DNA: TGTGCCAGCTCACAACTCCAGGGGGCTCTAGAGAATGAGCAGTTCTTC. Protein product: CASSQLQGALENEQFF. The V and J genes are TRBV18 and TRBJ2-1; 8 bases line up with TRBD1. The CDR3 is 16 amino acids. V shed 4 bases, J shed 7 bases, and the junction held 12 bases outside the gene matches. Germline V gene data show CDR1 as KGHSH and CDR2 as LQKENI.